A single sample gave rise to the 21 T cell receptor beta chains below, sequenced in a study of T cells in Graves' hyperthyroidism and ophthalmopathy. TCR beta CDR3 regions were amplified from RNA transcripts. With the HTBI primer set, the TCR CDR3 went through a first round of RT-PCR. TCRdb independently ran MiXCR on the multiplex PCR reads; one entry per CDR3 protein. The table includes about 250,000 distinct CDR3 sequences, approximately 16% detected once. Sequencing used blood. The receptors come from a woman between 45 and 60 years old with Graves' hyperthyroidism that later progressed to Graves' ophthalmopathy.

This clonotype was counted at least ten times. The chain combines TRBV7-9 with TRBJ2-5; D call uncertain. CDR3 size: 12 residues. Germline V lookup: CDR1 SEHNR, CDR2 FQNEAQ (reference sequence). Trimming removed 1 base at V and 10 bases at J, with 10 bases between. The CDR3: CASSLDSPGQYF. Here the CDR3 DNA reads TGTGCCAGCAGCTTAGATTCACCGGGCCAGTACTTC. The complete variable domain, with remaining parts taken from reference TRBV7-9 and TRBJ2-5, reads DTGVSQNPRHKITKRGQNVTFRCDPISEHNRLYWYRQTLGQGPEFLTYFQNEAQLEKSRLLSDRFSAERPKGSFSTLEIQRTEQGDSAMYLCASSLDSPGQYFGPGTRLLVL.

This clonotype was seen a handful of times. V gene TRBV15 combines with J gene TRBJ2-4, with 7 nucleotides matching TRBD2. Losses at the gene ends were 5 bases for V and 8 bases for J; bases not matched to a gene: 9. The length of the CDR3 is 14 residues. Per the germline V gene, CDR1 is LNHNV and CDR2 is YYDKDF (reference sequence). The CDR3 nucleotides read TGTGCCACCAGCCGGGGAGGGGAGAACCACATTCAGTACTTC. Its translation: CATSRGGENHIQYF.

This CDR3 reads CASSLRIERGDEAFF. CDR3 coding DNA: TGTGCCAGTAGTCTACGGATCGAGAGGGGCGATGAAGCTTTCTTT. The chain is built from TRBV19 and TRBJ1-1; perhaps TRBD1 as D (5 bases). V was trimmed by 5 bases and J by 7 bases, leaving 20 bases between them. Germline assignment: CDR1 LNHDA and CDR2 SQIVND (reference sequence). The CDR3 runs 15 residues.

This clonotype was seen at least ten times. The chain combines TRBV20-1 with TRBJ1-1; perhaps TRBD1 as D (6 bases). Germline-derived CDR1 and CDR2 are DFQATT and SNEGSKA (reference sequence). The CDR3 has 12 amino acids. The V gene lost 8 bases and the J gene lost 6 bases, with 16 bases spanning the gap. CDR3 sequence (DNA): TGCAGTTCTACAGGGATCGGATCTGAAGCTTTCTTT. It encodes CSSTGIGSEAFF.

Many counts were recorded for this clonotype. The rearrangement joins TRBV7-9 to TRBJ2-7; possible D gene TRBD1, 5 bases. Trimming took 8 bases from V and 3 from J, leaving 8 bases between them. The germline CDR1 and CDR2 sequences are SEHNR and FQNEAQ (reference sequence). The CDR3 runs 11 residues. As DNA, the CDR3 is TGTGCCAGCCTAGGACACTACGAGCAGTACTTC. Translating it yields CASLGHYEQYF.

This clonotype was counted many times. The rearrangement joins TRBV27 to TRBJ1-6; 9 nucleotides match TRBD1. The CDR3 extends over 14 amino acids. Germline assignment: CDR1 MNHEY and CDR2 SMNVEV (reference sequence). Trimming took 6 bases from V and 10 from J; bases not matched to a gene: 7. The CDR3 region is CASSSDRGGSPLHF. The CDR3 DNA sequence: TGTGCCAGCAGCTCAGACAGGGGGGGGTCACCCCTCCACTTT.

There are many counts of this clonotype. The CDR3 DNA reads TGTGCCAGCAGCGTAGGGATAGGGGCTGAAGCTTTCTTT. Translation gives CASSVGIGAEAFF. This chain links TRBV9 with TRBJ1-1, with D possibly being TRBD1 (5 bases). Germline assignment: CDR1 SGDLS and CDR2 YYNGEE. V lost 0 bases and J lost 6, with 9 bases in between. The CDR3 extends over 13 amino acids.

Ten or more counts support this clonotype. This chain joins TRBV5-1 and TRBJ1-1, with D possibly matching TRBD1 (5 bases). The CDR3 spans 14 residues. Trimming removed 4 bases at V and 1 base at J, with 11 bases between. Germline CDR1 is SGHRS and CDR2 is YFSETQ. CDR3 nucleotide sequence: TGCGCCAGCAGCACGGGGCCTGGGAACACTGAAGCTTTCTTT. Translation: CASSTGPGNTEAFF.

The table lists this clonotype with many counts. The rearrangement links TRBV7-2 to TRBJ1-1; the D is unclear. Trimming removed 4 bases from V and 1 base from J, with 7 bases in between. This CDR3 region has 13 residues. The germline V gene has CDR1 SGHTA and CDR2 FQGNSA. The CDR3 DNA follows: TGTGCCAGCAGCTCTTACAGGAACACTGAAGCTTTCTTT. Encoded protein: CASSSYRNTEAFF.

The rearrangement uses TRBV12-3 or TRBV12-4 and TRBJ2-7, with D perhaps matching TRBD1 (5 bases). Trimming removed 4 bases at V and 0 bases at J, with 13 bases between. This CDR3 is 15 amino acids long. CDR3 DNA sequence: TGTGCCAGCAGTTCCCAGGGCTATAGCTCCTACGAGCAGTACTTC. It specifies CASSSQGYSSYEQYF.

This clonotype was seen at least ten times. J is TRBJ2-1 and V is TRBV18, with no clear D. Per the germline V gene, CDR1 is KGHSH and CDR2 is LQKENI. The CDR3 is 12 residues long. Trimming stripped 3 bases from V and 5 bases from J, with 5 bases between. CDR3 coding DNA: TGTGCCAGCTCACCCACGAACAATGAGCAGTTCTTC. This gives the protein CASSPTNNEQFF.

This clonotype was counted at least ten times. The V gene is TRBV28, the J gene TRBJ2-2, with unresolved D. CDR1 and CDR2 from the germline V gene are MDHEN and SYDVKM. This CDR3 has 12 amino acids. The germline V and J ends were trimmed by 10 bases and 0 bases, with 6 bases remaining between them. CDR3 amino acids: CAIQSNTGELFF. CDR3 nucleotides: TGTGCCATCCAATCGAACACCGGGGAGCTGTTTTTT.

This clonotype was picked up a small number of times. The gene calls are TRBV7-3 and TRBJ2-1; 8 bases agree with TRBD1. Germline V gives CDR1 SGHTA, CDR2 FQGTGA. The CDR3 is made up of 16 amino acids. Trimming at V came to 3 bases and at J to 8 bases, leaving 12 bases not matched to a gene. Here the CDR3 reads CASSLDRAIEGDEQFF. The DNA of the CDR3 is TGTGCCAGCAGCTTGGACAGGGCGATAGAGGGGGATGAGCAGTTCTTC.

This chain connects TRBV4-1 to TRBJ2-2; D is undetermined. Germline CDR1 MGHRA, CDR2 YSYEKL. The length of the CDR3 is 15 residues. With 0 bases removed from V and 4 bases from J, the gap between germline ends came to 9 bases. CDR3: CASSQDGYGTGELFF. In DNA, the CDR3 is TGCGCCAGCAGCCAAGATGGTTACGGCACCGGGGAGCTGTTTTTT.

This clonotype came up many times. The chain combines TRBV5-1 with TRBJ2-7; TRBD2 is a possible D gene (6 bases). Trimming removed 0 bases at V and 6 bases at J, with 13 bases between. CDR1 and CDR2 (germline): SGHRS, YFSETQ. The CDR3 runs 14 residues. CDR3 amino acids: CASSLVSGLGEQYF. As DNA, the CDR3 is TGCGCCAGCAGCTTGGTCTCGGGACTTGGCGAGCAGTACTTC.

This clonotype has a count of ten or more. The chain has TRBV2 and TRBJ2-3; D remains unclear. The germline V and J ends were trimmed by 6 bases and 6 bases, with 10 bases remaining between them. The CDR3 is 12 residues long. Germline CDR1 and CDR2: SNHLY and FYNNEI. The CDR3 bases are TGTGCCAGCAGCGTAACTCCCGATACGCAGTATTTT. Its translation: CASSVTPDTQYF.

This clonotype came up many times. This chain uses TRBV28 with TRBJ2-1; tentatively, D is TRBD1 (6 bases). The V gene's germline CDR1 is MDHEN and CDR2 SYDVKM. CDR3 length: 15 residues. The V and J ends lost 4 bases and 8 bases respectively, with 18 bases between them. CDR3 sequence: CASSSTRQATYEQFF. CDR3 sequence (DNA): TGTGCCAGCAGTTCAACTAGACAGGCTACATATGAGCAGTTCTTC.

The chain has TRBV28 and TRBJ2-7; 12 bases fit TRBD2. Germline V gene lookup returns CDR1 MDHEN and CDR2 SYDVKM. J was trimmed by 3 bases and V by 7 bases; bases with no gene match: 10. This CDR3 is built from 16 residues. DNA of the CDR3: TGTGCCAGCACCCCTGCGACTAGCGGGAGTGGCTACGAGCAGTACTTC. Its translation is CASTPATSGSGYEQYF. Combining the CDR3 with reference TRBV28 and TRBJ2-7 gives the whole variable domain DVKVTQSSRYLVKRTGEKVFLECVQDMDHENMFWYRQDPGLGLRLIYFSYDVKMKEKGDIPEGYSVSREKKERFSLILESASTNQTSMYLCASTPATSGSGYEQYFGPGTRLTVT.

V is TRBV12-3 or TRBV12-4 and J is TRBJ1-1, with 7 positions matching TRBD1. The CDR3 spans 14 residues. Trimming took 1 base from V and 6 from J; bases not matched to a gene: 5. CDR3 DNA sequence: TGTGCCAGCAGTTTAGGCGGGACAGAATCTGAAGCTTTCTTT. This encodes CASSLGGTESEAFF.

This clonotype was picked up many times. J is TRBJ2-1 and V is TRBV10-3; 10 nucleotides line up with TRBD2. The CDR3 covers 14 residues. Germline loops: CDR1 ENHRY, CDR2 SYGVKD. Trimming took 4 bases from V and 5 from J; bases not matched to a gene: 2. The CDR3 bases are TGTGCCATCAGTGGGACTAGCGGCGACAATGAGCAGTTCTTC. Protein sequence: CAISGTSGDNEQFF.

This chain joins TRBV5-4 and TRBJ1-2; perhaps TRBD1 as D (5 bases). Trimming removed 0 bases from V and 4 bases from J, with 13 bases in between. Germline CDR1 reads SGHNT; CDR2 reads YYREEE (reference sequence). The CDR3 runs 15 residues. CDR3 sequence reads: CASSLGGEHSYGYTF. The CDR3 DNA follows: TGTGCCAGCAGCTTGGGGGGGGAACACAGCTATGGCTACACCTTC.